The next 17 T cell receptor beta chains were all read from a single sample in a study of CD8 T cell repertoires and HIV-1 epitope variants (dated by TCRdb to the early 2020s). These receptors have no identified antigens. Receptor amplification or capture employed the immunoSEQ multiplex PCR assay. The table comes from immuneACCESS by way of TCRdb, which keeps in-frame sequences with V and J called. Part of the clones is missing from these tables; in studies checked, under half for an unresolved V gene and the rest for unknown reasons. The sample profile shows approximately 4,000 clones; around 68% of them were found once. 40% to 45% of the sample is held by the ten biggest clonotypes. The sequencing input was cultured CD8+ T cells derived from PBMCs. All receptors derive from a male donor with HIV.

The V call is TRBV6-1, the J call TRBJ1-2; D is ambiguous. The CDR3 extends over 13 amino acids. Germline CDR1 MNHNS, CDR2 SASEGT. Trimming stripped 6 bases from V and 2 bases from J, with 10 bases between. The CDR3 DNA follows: TGTGCCAGCAGCGACGGCCTAAACTATGGCTACACCTTC. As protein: CASSDGLNYGYTF.

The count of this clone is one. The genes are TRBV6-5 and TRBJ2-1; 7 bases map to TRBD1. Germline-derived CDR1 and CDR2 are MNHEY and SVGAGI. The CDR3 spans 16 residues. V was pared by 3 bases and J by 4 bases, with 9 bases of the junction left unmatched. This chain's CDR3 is CASSYLLGDRYNEQFF. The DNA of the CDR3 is TGTGCCAGCAGTTATTTACTTGGGGACAGATACAATGAGCAGTTCTTC.

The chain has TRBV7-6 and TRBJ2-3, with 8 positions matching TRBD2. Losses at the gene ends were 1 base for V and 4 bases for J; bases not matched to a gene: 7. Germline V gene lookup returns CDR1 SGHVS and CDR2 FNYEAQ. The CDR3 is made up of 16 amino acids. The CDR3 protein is CASSLDSGREADTQYF. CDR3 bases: TGTGCCAGCAGCTTAGACTCTGGGCGGGAGGCAGATACGCAGTATTTT.

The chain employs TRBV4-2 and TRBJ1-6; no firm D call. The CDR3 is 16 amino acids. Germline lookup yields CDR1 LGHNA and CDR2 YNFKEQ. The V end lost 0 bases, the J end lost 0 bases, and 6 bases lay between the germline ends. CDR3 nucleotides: TGTGCCAGCAGCCAAGACCTCAACTCCTATAATTCACCCCTCCACTTT. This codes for CASSQDLNSYNSPLHF.

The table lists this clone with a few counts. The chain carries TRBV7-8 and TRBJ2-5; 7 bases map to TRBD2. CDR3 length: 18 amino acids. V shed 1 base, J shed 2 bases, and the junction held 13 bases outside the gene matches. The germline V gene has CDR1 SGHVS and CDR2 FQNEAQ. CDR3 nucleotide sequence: TGTGCCAGCAGCTTAGAGAGGCTGGGCGGGGGAATACAAGAGACCCAGTACTTC. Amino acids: CASSLERLGGGIQETQYF.

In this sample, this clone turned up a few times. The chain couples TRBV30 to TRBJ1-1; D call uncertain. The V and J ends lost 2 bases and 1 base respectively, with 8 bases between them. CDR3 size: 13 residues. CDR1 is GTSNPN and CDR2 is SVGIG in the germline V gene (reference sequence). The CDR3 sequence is CAWSKQRNTEAFF. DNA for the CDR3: TGTGCCTGGAGTAAACAGAGGAACACTGAAGCTTTCTTT.

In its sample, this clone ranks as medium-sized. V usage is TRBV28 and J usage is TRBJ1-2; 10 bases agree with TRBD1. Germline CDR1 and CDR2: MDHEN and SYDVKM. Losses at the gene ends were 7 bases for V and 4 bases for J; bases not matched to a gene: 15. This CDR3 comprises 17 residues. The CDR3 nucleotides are TGTGCCAGCACCCCCGGGGACAGGGGACCCTACGGCTATGGCTACACCTTC. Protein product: CASTPGDRGPYGYGYTF.

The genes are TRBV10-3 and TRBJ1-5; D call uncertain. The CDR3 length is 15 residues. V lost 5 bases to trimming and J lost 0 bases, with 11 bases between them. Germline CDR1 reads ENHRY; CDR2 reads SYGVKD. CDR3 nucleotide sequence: TGTGCCATCAGTCAAACGACTGATAGCAATCAGCCCCAGCATTTT. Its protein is CAISQTTDSNQPQHF.

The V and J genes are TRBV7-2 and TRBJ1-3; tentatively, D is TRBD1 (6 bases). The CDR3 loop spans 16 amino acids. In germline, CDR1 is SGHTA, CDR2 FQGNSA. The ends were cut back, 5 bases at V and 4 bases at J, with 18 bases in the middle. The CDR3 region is CASSPPSAGTGNTIYF. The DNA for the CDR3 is TGTGCCAGCAGCCCCCCCTCGGCCGGGACAGGAAACACCATATATTTT. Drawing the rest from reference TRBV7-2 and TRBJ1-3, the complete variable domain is GAGVSQSPSNKVTEKGKDVELRCDPISGHTALYWYRQSLGQGLEFLIYFQGNSAPDKSGLPSDRFSAERTGGSVSTLTIQRTQQEDSAVYLCASSPPSAGTGNTIYFGEGSWLTVV.

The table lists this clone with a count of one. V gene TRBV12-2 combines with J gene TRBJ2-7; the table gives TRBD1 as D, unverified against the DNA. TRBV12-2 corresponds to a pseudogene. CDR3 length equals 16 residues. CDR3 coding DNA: TGTGCAAGTCGCTTAGGCACGGGACAGGGTACCTACGAGCAGTACTTC. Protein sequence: CASRLGTGQGTYEQYF.

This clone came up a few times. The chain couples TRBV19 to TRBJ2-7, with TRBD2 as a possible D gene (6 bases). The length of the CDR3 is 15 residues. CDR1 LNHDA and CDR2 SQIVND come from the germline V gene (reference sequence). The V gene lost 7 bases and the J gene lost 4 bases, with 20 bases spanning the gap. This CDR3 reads CASTPSGDNGYEQYF. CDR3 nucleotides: TGTGCCAGTACCCCATCGGGGGATAACGGGTACGAGCAGTACTTC.

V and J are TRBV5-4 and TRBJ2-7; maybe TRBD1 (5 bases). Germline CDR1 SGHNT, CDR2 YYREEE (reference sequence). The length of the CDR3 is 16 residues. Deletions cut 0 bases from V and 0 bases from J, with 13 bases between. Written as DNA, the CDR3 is TGTGCCAGCAGCTTGGCCATCCAGGGTTCCTCCTACGAGCAGTACTTC. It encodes CASSLAIQGSSYEQYF.

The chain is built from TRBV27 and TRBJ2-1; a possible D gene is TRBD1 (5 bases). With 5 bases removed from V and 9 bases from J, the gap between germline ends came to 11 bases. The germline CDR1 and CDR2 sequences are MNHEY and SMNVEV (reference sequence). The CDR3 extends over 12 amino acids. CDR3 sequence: CASSRIGVEQFF. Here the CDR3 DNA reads TGTGCCAGCAGTCGAATAGGGGTTGAGCAGTTCTTC.

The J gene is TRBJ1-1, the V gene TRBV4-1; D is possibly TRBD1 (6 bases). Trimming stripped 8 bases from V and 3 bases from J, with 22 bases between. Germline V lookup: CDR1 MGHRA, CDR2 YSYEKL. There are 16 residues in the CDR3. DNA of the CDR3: TGCGCCAGCTCCCACACGGGCGAGGGGGACTACACTGAAGCTTTCTTT. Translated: CASSHTGEGDYTEAFF.

CDR3 nucleotides: TGTGCCAGCTTACAGGGAGGTGAGCAGTTCTTC. Translating gives CASLQGGEQFF. The V call is TRBV7-9, the J call TRBJ2-1; tentatively, D is TRBD1 or TRBD2 (6 bases each). Germline lookup yields CDR1 SEHNR and CDR2 FQNEAQ (reference sequence). The CDR3 is 11 amino acids. Trimming shortened V by 8 bases and J by 9 bases, and 11 bases separated the two germline ends.

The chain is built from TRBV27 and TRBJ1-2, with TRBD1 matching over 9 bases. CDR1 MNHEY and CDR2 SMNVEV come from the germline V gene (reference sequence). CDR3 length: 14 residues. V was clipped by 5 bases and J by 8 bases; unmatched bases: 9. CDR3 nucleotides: TGTGCCAGCAGTCCGGGACAGGGAGTGGGAGGCTACACCTTC. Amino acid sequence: CASSPGQGVGGYTF.

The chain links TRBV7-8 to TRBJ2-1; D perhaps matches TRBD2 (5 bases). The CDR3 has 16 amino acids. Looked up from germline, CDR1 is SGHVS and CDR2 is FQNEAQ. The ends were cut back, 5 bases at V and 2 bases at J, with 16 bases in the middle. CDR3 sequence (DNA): TGTGCCAGCAGCCCAAGGAGGAGCGGACCCTACAATGAGCAGTTCTTC. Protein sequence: CASSPRRSGPYNEQFF.